Within the sample, the clone carrying this T cell receptor (beta chain) is medium-sized (0.01 to 0.1%). These data originate in a study of PD-1 blockade in mismatch repair-deficient tumors. Across the whole study: Enrolled about 2013-2016, patients had progressing, pretreated mismatch repair-deficient cancers of about a dozen types.

Germline values: CDR1 SGHVT, CDR2 SQSDAQ. The CDR3 is 20 residues long. J was trimmed by 1 base and V by 3 bases; bases with no gene match: 18. Repertoires were generated with immunoSEQ multiplex PCR, while TCRdb's copy carries only in-frame clones and drops some. The repertoire consists of roughly 120,000 clones, with around nine tenths occurring once and the leading ten covering about an eighth. The TCR-sequenced patients were a few responders to pembrolizumab. The chain has TRBV7-4 and TRBJ1-1; 9 bases are shared with TRBD1. The clonotype was recovered from an adult with mismatch repair-deficient cancer. Specimen: peripheral blood, collected about 17 months after starting pembrolizumab. The CDR3 is CASSFGTGRWIGFKNTEAFF. Written as DNA, the CDR3 is TGTGCCAGCAGCTTCGGGACAGGGAGGTGGATTGGCTTCAAGAACACTGAAGCTTTCTTT.